Each of the 5 T cell receptor beta chains below was sequenced from the same sample in a study of blood T cell repertoires in COVID-19. The table came from immunoSEQ multiplex PCR; TCRdb's copy has only in-frame clones and leaves some out. The data show about 300,000 clones, 75% to 95% seen once. The sequenced sample was peripheral blood. The source of these receptors is a woman in her thirties with COVID-19, enrolled during active disease.

The rearrangement joins TRBV27 to TRBJ2-7; 8 bases agree with TRBD1. From germline, CDR1 is MNHEY and CDR2 SMNVEV (reference sequence). This CDR3 has 16 amino acids. V was pared by 4 bases and J by 3 bases, with 11 bases of the junction left unmatched. For the CDR3, the DNA is TGTGCCAGCAGTTCCTTCGGGACAGGAGCTCTCTACGAGCAGTACTTC. This translates into CASSSFGTGALYEQYF.

The chain has TRBV19 and TRBJ1-1; TRBD1 aligns across 8 bases. CDR3 length equals 14 residues. J was trimmed by 2 bases and V by 4 bases; bases with no gene match: 3. Per germline, CDR1 LNHDA and CDR2 SQIVND (reference sequence). The CDR3 region has the DNA TGTGCCAGTAGTACAACAGGGGGAAACACTGAAGCTTTCTTT. This translates into CASSTTGGNTEAFF.

This clone was seen more than once but under ten times. This chain connects TRBV7-3 to TRBJ2-2; D is possibly TRBD1 (6 bases). V was trimmed by 5 bases and J by 11 bases, leaving 12 bases between them. There are 12 residues in the CDR3. Looked up from germline, CDR1 is SGHTA and CDR2 is FQGTGA. The CDR3 bases are TGTGCCAGCAGCGTTTCCGGGACAGAGCTGTTTTTT. Translating it yields CASSVSGTELFF.

V and J are TRBV4-1 and TRBJ2-5; TRBD1 matches at 8 bases. CDR3 length: 15 residues. The J segment lost 4 bases and the V segment lost 1 base, leaving 5 bases of the junction unmatched. The germline V gene has CDR1 MGHRA and CDR2 YSYEKL. CDR3 in amino acids: CASSQGTGSIETQYF. CDR3 nucleotides: TGCGCCAGCAGCCAAGGGACAGGGTCTATAGAGACCCAGTACTTC.

This chain uses TRBV3-1 (or the pseudogene TRBV3-2) with TRBJ2-7, with 7 nucleotides matching TRBD2. Germline CDR1 and CDR2: LGHDT and YNNKEL (reference sequence). Trimming cost V 4 bases and J 3 bases; bases outside gene matches: 0. CDR3 length: 12 residues. CDR3 amino acids: CASSRDYYEQYF. CDR3 bases: TGTGCCAGCAGCCGGGACTACTACGAGCAGTACTTC.